This T cell receptor beta chain originates from a study of cytomegalovirus exposure and HLA in healthy donors. Though nominally healthy at sampling, donors likely had unrecorded immune exposures. Findings and limits, study-wide: Later, an analysis found that common viral pathogens appeared to be linked with several of the most significant clusters. Productive status was seen about 90% or about 30% of the time for most TCR beta V segments in an earlier analysis.

About this clone itself: Its target is not known.

The PCR contained 60 Vbeta and 13 Jbeta primers. Only in-frame clones appear in the TCRdb table, and some are missing; sequencing was by immunoSEQ multiplex PCR. The repertoire holds about 130,000 clones, with around 68% as singletons. This CDR3 spans 13 amino acids. The ends were cut back, 4 bases at V and 8 bases at J, with 17 bases in the middle. From germline, CDR1 is SQVTM and CDR2 ANQGSEA. The TCR sequence derives from a man aged 35 to 55 in good health and CMV-seropositive. The sequenced sample was PBMCs. The chain couples TRBV29-1 to TRBJ1-2; D is unresolved. For the CDR3, the DNA is TGCAGCGTTGCGTCCGCGTTCCGCGGCGGCTACACCTTC. It yields the protein CSVASAFRGGYTF. The full variable domain, in which reference TRBV29-1 and TRBJ1-2 provide the parts outside the CDR3, is SAVISQKPSRDICQRGTSLTIQCQVDSQVTMMFWYRQQPGQSLTLIATANQGSEATYESGFVIDKFPISRPNLTFSTLTVSNMSPEDSSIYLCSVASAFRGGYTFGSGTRLTVV.